This entry describes one T cell receptor beta chain. Its antigen is not yet known. No qualities accompany the bases; no much larger clone lies one base away. Libraries were constructed by the immunoSEQ multiplex PCR assay. Not all clones reach the TCRdb copy of this immuneACCESS table, which keeps in-frame sequences only. Checked studies attribute under half of the gap to unresolved V genes and leave the rest unexplained. Within this sample are 95,000 to 130,000 clones, with approximately 90% of them counted one time only. Approximately 2.2% of the sample lies in the top ten. This entry belongs to a study of control samples from healthy donors and cancer patients (dated by TCRdb to the early 2020s). CDR1 LNHDA and CDR2 SQIVND are derived from the germline V gene (reference sequence). The junction shows trimming of 6 bases on V and 7 bases on J, plus 13 bases between the germline ends. The CDR3, cysteine through phenylalanine, is 13 amino acids long. The read is trimmed to its CDR3 DNA, 39 bases read in frame from base 1.

This TCR came from an older woman in good health. Sequences were obtained from blood. This chain joins TRBV19 to TRBJ1-3; the D gene remains uncertain. The CDR3 protein: CASRAGLRNTIYF. The bases are TGTGCCAGTAGGGCGGGCCTTCGGAACACCATATATTTT. Full variable domain (CDR3 extended with the reference TRBV19 and TRBJ1-3 proteins): DGGITQSPKYLFRKEGQNVTLSCEQNLNHDAMYWYRQDPGQGLRLIYYSQIVNDFQKGDIAEGYSVSREKKESFPLTVTSAQKNPTAFYLCASRAGLRNTIYFGEGSWLTVV.